Below, 25 T cell receptor beta chains from the same sample are listed, as sequenced in a study of blood T cell repertoires in COVID-19. Sequencing used immunoSEQ multiplex PCR; TCRdb keeps in-frame clones, though not all of them. This table has about 110,000 clones, roughly 70% appearing once. The sequenced material came from peripheral blood. These receptors came from a woman aged 40 to 50 with acute or convalescent COVID-19.

The V and J genes are TRBV9 and TRBJ2-7; TRBD1 aligns across 8 bases. Germline CDR1 is SGDLS and CDR2 is YYNGEE. This CDR3 is 15 amino acids long. Trimming cost V 0 bases and J 3 bases; bases outside gene matches: 5. CDR3 coding DNA: TGTGCCAGCAGCGTAGCCCCACAGGGGGACTACGAGCAGTACTTC. This sequence encodes CASSVAPQGDYEQYF.

The J gene is TRBJ1-1, the V gene TRBV7-2, with D unresolved. This CDR3 has 13 residues. Germline V gene sequence: CDR1 SGHTA, CDR2 FQGNSA. V lost 6 bases and J 1 base, leaving 9 bases between the germline ends. CDR3 DNA: TGTGCCAGCAGTTCCCTACCGAACACTGAAGCTTTCTTT. This sequence encodes CASSSLPNTEAFF.

This clone has at least ten counts. The V call is TRBV7-3, the J call TRBJ1-5; TRBD1 agrees at 9 bases. The V segment lost 5 bases and the J segment 4 bases; nucleotides outside the gene matches: 3. Germline-derived CDR1 and CDR2 are SGHTA and FQGTGA. CDR3 length: 14 amino acids. The CDR3, as DNA: TGTGCCAGCAGCGACAGGGGGAGGAATCAGCCCCAGCATTTT. Translating it yields CASSDRGRNQPQHF.

This chain joins TRBV6-6 and TRBJ2-5; the D gene is possibly TRBD1 (6 bases). V was pared by 6 bases and J by 3 bases, with 14 bases between. The CDR3 extends over 14 amino acids. CDR1 is MNHNY, CDR2 SVGAGI, per germline (reference sequence). CDR3 residues: CASSPTGPEETQYF. DNA of the CDR3: TGTGCCAGCAGCCCTACAGGGCCAGAAGAGACCCAGTACTTC.

In this sample, this clone turned up a few times. This chain links TRBV5-1 with TRBJ2-7, with 14 bases matching TRBD2. Trimming took 4 bases from V and 4 from J; bases not matched to a gene: 7. The CDR3 runs 16 residues. Germline CDR1 reads SGHRS; CDR2 reads YFSETQ. CDR3 nucleotides: TGCGCCAGCAGCGCCGGACTAGCGGGGGGAGGGTACGAGCAGTACTTC. Translated: CASSAGLAGGGYEQYF.

CDR3 bases: TGCAGCGTTGTAGGCGCAGCTGGGGCTCAGAATGAGCAGTTCTTC. Translation gives CSVVGAAGAQNEQFF. The chain uses TRBV29-1 and TRBJ2-1; D might be TRBD1 (5 bases). V lost 4 bases and J lost 7, with 20 bases in between. The germline gives CDR1 SQVTM, CDR2 ANQGSEA. The CDR3 covers 15 residues.

The V gene is TRBV28, the J gene TRBJ2-1; the D is unclear. V was trimmed by 5 bases and J by 6 bases, leaving 11 bases between them. CDR3 length equals 13 residues. Germline lookup yields CDR1 MDHEN and CDR2 SYDVKM. For the CDR3, the DNA is TGTGCCAGCAGTATCCTAAACAGCAATGAGCAGTTCTTC. It encodes CASSILNSNEQFF.

The chain is built from TRBV21-1 and TRBJ1-1; TRBD1, the table's D call, was not compared with the DNA. TRBV21-1 is labeled a pseudogene. The CDR3 length is 18 residues. The CDR3 sequence is CASSKLTGTGGSLAEAFF. The CDR3 nucleotides are TGTGCCAGCAGCAAACTAACCGGGACAGGGGGCTCGTTGGCTGAAGCTTTCTTT.

The V and J genes are TRBV7-6 and TRBJ1-3, with 8 nucleotides matching TRBD1. V lost 5 bases to trimming and J lost 2 bases; unmatched junction nucleotides: 11. This CDR3 has 17 amino acids. Germline CDR1 reads SGHVS; CDR2 reads FNYEAQ. As DNA, the CDR3 is TGTGCCAGCAGCCTCGGACAGGGATGGAGGGCTGGAAACACCATATATTTT. Its protein product is CASSLGQGWRAGNTIYF.

V and J are TRBV10-1 and TRBJ2-3; tentative D call: TRBD2 (6 bases). V gave up 3 bases and J gave up 4 bases, with 11 bases separating them. Per germline, CDR1 WNHNN and CDR2 SYGVQD (reference sequence). The CDR3 is made up of 14 amino acids. The CDR3 loop is CASSEAGAADTQYF. CDR3 nucleotide sequence: TGCGCCAGCAGTGAAGCGGGTGCAGCAGATACGCAGTATTTT.

This sequence joins TRBV24-1 and TRBJ1-5; weak D call: TRBD1 (5 bases). The CDR3 length is 12 residues. Per the germline V gene, CDR1 is KGHDR and CDR2 is SFDVKD. V was shortened by 4 bases and J by 10 bases, with 10 bases between the two germline ends. The CDR3 bases are TGTGCCACCAGTGACCCAGGGCTCCCCCAGCATTTT. Protein: CATSDPGLPQHF.

This clone was seen more than once but under ten times. The rearrangement uses TRBV28 and TRBJ1-5; the D gene is possibly TRBD1 (5 bases). Germline CDR1 is MDHEN and CDR2 is SYDVKM. V was trimmed by 3 bases and J by 0 bases, leaving 6 bases between them. This CDR3 spans 14 amino acids. The CDR3 loop is CASSLTDSNQPQHF. The CDR3 DNA reads as TGTGCCAGCAGTTTGACAGATAGCAATCAGCCCCAGCATTTT.

The chain carries TRBV27 and TRBJ2-7, with 8 nucleotides matching TRBD2. The CDR3 length is 16 residues. Germline CDR1 is MNHEY and CDR2 is SMNVEV (reference sequence). The V gene end was trimmed by 4 bases and the J gene end by 4 bases; junction bases not matched to a gene: 12. The CDR3 reads CASSYRGGESGYEQYF. Written as DNA, the CDR3 is TGTGCCAGCAGTTACCGGGGGGGAGAGAGTGGGTACGAGCAGTACTTC.

Here the CDR3 DNA reads TGCGCCAGCAGCCAAGGGGCGGGGGGGACCAAAAACATTCAGTACTTC. It yields the protein CASSQGAGGTKNIQYF. The chain employs TRBV4-3 and TRBJ2-4, with 9 bases matching TRBD2. CDR1 and CDR2 from the germline V gene are LGHNA and YSLEER. This CDR3 is built from 16 residues. V was clipped by 1 base and J by 2 bases; unmatched bases: 3.

CDR3 in DNA: TGTGCCAGCAGCCCGGGACTAGCGGGAACGCTCGGCACAGATACGCAGTATTTT. Its protein product is CASSPGLAGTLGTDTQYF. The genes are TRBV9 and TRBJ2-3, with 13 nucleotides matching TRBD2. Germline loops: CDR1 SGDLS, CDR2 YYNGEE. The CDR3 loop spans 18 amino acids. V lost 4 bases, J lost 1 base, and 9 bases stayed unmatched.

This clone was observed many times. This chain connects TRBV3-1 (or the pseudogene TRBV3-2) to TRBJ1-2; no clear D gene. Trimming removed 1 base from V and 0 bases from J, with 9 bases in between. The germline gives CDR1 LGHDT, CDR2 YNNKEL (reference sequence). The CDR3 loop spans 15 amino acids. The CDR3 sequence is CASSQGGITNYGYTF. CDR3 bases: TGTGCCAGCAGCCAAGGTGGCATAACTAACTATGGCTACACCTTC.

V usage is TRBV2 and J usage is TRBJ2-1, with 7 bases lining up with TRBD2. CDR1 and CDR2 from the germline V gene are SNHLY and FYNNEI. This CDR3 spans 14 amino acids. Trimming cost V 2 bases and J 5 bases; bases outside gene matches: 3. The CDR3 spells CASSEIAGHNEQFF. Written as DNA, the CDR3 is TGTGCCAGCAGTGAAATAGCGGGTCACAATGAGCAGTTCTTC.

V is TRBV5-6 and J is TRBJ1-5; 9 nucleotides align to TRBD1. Germline CDR1 reads SGHDT; CDR2 reads YYEEEE. Trimming cost V 9 bases and J 1 base; bases outside gene matches: 8. The CDR3 is 15 residues long. As DNA, the CDR3 is TGTGCCACCTCACAGGGGGCGAACAGCAATCAGCCCCAGCATTTT. Its protein product is CATSQGANSNQPQHF.

V gene TRBV6-5 combines with J gene TRBJ2-6; TRBD1 matches 9 bases. The CDR3 is made up of 15 amino acids. The junction had 2 bases not matched to a gene; V was cut back by 6 bases and J by 2 bases. The V gene's germline CDR1 is MNHEY and CDR2 SVGAGI. The chain's CDR3 is CASSRTGAGANVLTF. CDR3 nucleotides: TGTGCCAGCAGCAGGACAGGGGCTGGGGCCAACGTCCTGACTTTC.

The rearrangement joins TRBV6-5 to TRBJ2-3, with 7 positions matching TRBD2. The CDR3 has 14 residues. Germline assignment: CDR1 MNHEY and CDR2 SVGAGI. Germline trimming cut 11 bases from V and 2 bases from J; bases unmatched to any gene: 10. The CDR3 DNA reads TGTGCCGGCCGACGGGGGGTAGACACAGATACGCAGTATTTT. Its translation: CAGRRGVDTDTQYF.

CDR3 coding DNA: TGCGCCAGCATTAAGGGAGGGGCTCTCGACGGGGCCAACGTCCTGACTTTC. It codes for CASIKGGALDGANVLTF. V and J are TRBV10-2 and TRBJ2-6, with 7 bases aligning to TRBD2. Germline CDR1 and CDR2: WSHSY and SAAADI. The CDR3 is made up of 17 amino acids. V trimming: 7 bases; J trimming: 4 bases; junction bases outside the gene matches: 13.

The chain employs TRBV28 and TRBJ1-2; D perhaps matches TRBD1 (6 bases). CDR1 and CDR2 from the germline V gene are MDHEN and SYDVKM. V lost 1 base and J 7 bases, leaving 13 bases between the germline ends. The CDR3 length is 14 residues. DNA of the CDR3: TGTGCCAGCAGTTTATCGGCGGGGGCCAGTGGCTACACCTTC. Protein product: CASSLSAGASGYTF.

The chain links TRBV27 to TRBJ2-5; 7 bases match TRBD1. The CDR3 spans 15 residues. Germline V lookup: CDR1 MNHEY, CDR2 SMNVEV (reference sequence). The junction had 2 bases not matched to a gene; V was cut back by 1 base and J by 0 bases. The CDR3 nucleotides read TGTGCCAGCAGTTTATGGGGACAGAACCAAGAGACCCAGTACTTC. It specifies CASSLWGQNQETQYF.

A single count supports this clone. This chain uses TRBV5-1 with TRBJ1-5; D is uncertain. The CDR3 sequence is 14 residues long. Germline values: CDR1 SGHRS, CDR2 YFSETQ. Trimming took off 0 bases at V and 2 bases at J, with 6 bases between the two ends. The CDR3 sequence: CASSLDTGNQPQHF. For the CDR3, the DNA is TGCGCCAGCAGCTTGGACACCGGCAATCAGCCCCAGCATTTT.

This chain joins TRBV19 and TRBJ2-3; weak D call: TRBD2 (6 bases). The CDR3 is 14 residues long. Trimming removed 8 bases from V and 1 base from J, with 13 bases in between. The germline V gene has CDR1 LNHDA and CDR2 SQIVND (reference sequence). The CDR3 coding sequence is TGTGCCAGTGGAGCGGGTCTCGGCACAGATACGCAGTATTTT. Protein: CASGAGLGTDTQYF.